The present T cell receptor (beta chain) was sequenced within a study of cytomegalovirus exposure and HLA in healthy donors (TCRdb year 2017). Regarding the complete study: An earlier analysis of 550 to 700 of the donors reported 250 to 300 Gb of sequence data and 117 million unique TCR beta sequences from approximately 180 million T cells. The study aimed to test whether signatures of past pathogen exposure could be identified by cataloging public T cell receptors. On average, about 240,000 unique TCR beta nucleotide sequences were sequenced per donor among a few hundred genotyped donors of the cohort, with roughly 19% of those sequences being non-productive. To decide whether each TCR beta V gene segment behaved as functional or pseudogenic, an earlier analysis of 587 of the donors relied on high-throughput TCR beta sequencing. The study profiled the T cell repertoires of under 850 subjects by immunosequencing and related them to cytomegalovirus serostatus. A later genetic analysis took genome-wide SNP genotypes for about 55% of the 666 donors and used that subset as a discovery cohort. In the later analysis, no new phenotypic data were used to find candidate immune exposures; instead, reliance was placed on TCR beta sequences and their occurrence across donors. To predict cytomegalovirus infection status, the study brought together high-throughput TCR immunosequencing, statistical association of individual TCRs with disease status, and machine learning. Every repertoire in the discovery cohort had been generated on one and the same sequencing platform. A later analysis re-analyzed previously published TCR beta repertoires from 550 to 700 donors and added high-resolution HLA genotyping to study TCR occurrence patterns. Of the 300 to 500 genotyped donors, over 80% were placed in the genetic ancestry cluster associated with self-reported Caucasian donors. Because of strong linkage in the cohort, roughly five DR-DQ haplotypes were treated as single units for association and clustering. Donor age, sex, ethnicity and CMV serostatus were compiled together with the repertoire data. Both class I and class II loci were covered by HLA typing, at four-digit resolution. Besides the first cohort of approximately 710 subjects, a separate validation cohort made up of roughly 130 different subjects was used. Typing coverage varied by locus: roughly 629-640 donors for A, B, C, DRB1 and DQB1; 500 to 550 for DQA1; over 600 for DPA1; 400 to 480 for DPB1. An early release covering about 600 HLA-typed donors comprised about 320 gigabases of sequencing data and roughly 85 million unique TCR sequences. Study-wide findings and limitations: Specific HLA alleles were associated with 16,951 TCR beta sequences at a false discovery rate of 0.05 in a later analysis. Presence/absence analyses assumed roughly uniform sequencing depth across donors, an assumption that may not hold. A later analysis found that HLA-associated TCR beta chains were more clonally expanded and had lower generation probabilities than equally common non-associated chains. A further reported finding was that TCR beta sequences accurately predicted the HLA-A and HLA-B alleles for most subjects in the first cohort. An association between a missense DCLRE1C variant and V-gene and J-gene trimming of TCR beta chains was found in a later genetic analysis and replicated in an independent cohort. The only immune exposure information available for the cohort was CMV serostatus. Across donors, most TCR sequences were observed very rarely, whereas some public TCRs were present in many individuals. In a later genetic analysis, fewer N-insertions in productive TCRs were reported among donors in an Asian-associated ancestry cluster than the roughly 700-donor mean. Cytomegalovirus status was reported to be diagnosed by the classifier with high specificity and sensitivity in both the original and validation cohorts. Some IMGT-functional V segments, including TRBV6-2 and TRBV6-3, could not be told apart with the 87-base-pair reads, so those segments were excluded. A cluster of highly shared sequence variants was judged likely to be a technical artifact of the sequencing pipeline. A later analysis reported that several top co-occurrence clusters appeared linked to parvovirus B19, influenza, CMV and Epstein-Barr virus. The authors suggested that the approach could potentially be generalized to other disease states and immunological phenotypes. Assigning TCR associations to individual alleles was difficult when HLA alleles, especially DR and DQ, strongly co-occurred. Linkage disequilibrium might explain the correlated functional status among segregating V segments, but an unknown experimental factor could not be excluded. Broadly in line with IMGT annotations, most TCR beta V segments showed up in productive rearrangements about 87% or about 30% of the time in an earlier analysis of roughly 590 of the donors. In vitro tests confirmed that three of the cytomegalovirus-associated TCR beta chains recognize cytomegalovirus antigens. In the study, some 160 TCR beta chains were listed as associated with cytomegalovirus. In a later analysis, most CMV-associated TCR beta chains were found to appear HLA-restricted, with HLA associations seemingly driven largely by CMV exposure. Because HLA typing was unavailable for some donors at each locus, only the typed subset was used in association tests. In this cohort, only TCR beta chains were sequenced, and detectable features were limited by the absence of alpha or paired-chain data. Because counts were too low, seventeen rarely observed V segments, including chromosome 9 orphons, were excluded from the earlier analysis of 587 of the donors. In a later analysis, the rate of TCR association differed among HLA loci, with DRB1 alleles having the most associated TCRs and HLA-C alleles having the fewest.

In total, fewer than 750 healthy bone marrow donors made up the cohort. All cohort members were sampled while nominally healthy, although unrecorded immune exposures were likely present. The donor was CMV seronegative and was included in the group of a few hundred seronegative cohort members. Every donor gave a peripheral blood sample, and the peripheral blood mononuclear cells from that sample were used for TCR beta sequencing. Genomic DNA extraction from the blood cell samples was performed with the Qiagen DNeasy Blood Extraction Kit. At the junction V is shortened by 8 bases and J by 6 bases; bases outside the gene matches: 9. The germline V gene sets CDR1 to SGHDT and CDR2 to YYEEEE. The CDR3 numbers 14 residues from cysteine through phenylalanine. Only the CDR3 DNA is retained, 42 bases long and in frame from the first base. The library was built by means of the immunoSEQ multiplex PCR assay. For the multiplex PCR, a mixture combining 60 forward primers for TCR Vbeta segments and 13 reverse primers for TCR Jbeta segments was used. Amplification of the CDR3 region of rearranged TCR beta genes was performed with a multiplex PCR assay on genomic DNA. On the Illumina HiSeq System, the amplified TCR beta libraries were sequenced as 87-base-pair reads. The original methods were these. Across the 500 to 850 repertoires, a later analysis counted tens of millions of unique TCR beta chains, roughly 11 million of which were shared by at least two donors. Raw reads were error-corrected and collapsed into unique sequences by a nearest-neighbor algorithm in which closely related sequences were merged to remove PCR and sequencing errors. To assign V, D and J gene segments, CDR3 sequences were aligned to IMGT reference sequences. For a sequence to be retained, a match of at least six nucleotides to both a V gene segment and a J gene segment was required. Rearrangements were called productive when the CDR3 lacked stop codons and stayed in frame with V and J; all others were non-productive. CDR3 was defined by IMGT convention, running from the second conserved V-encoded cysteine to the conserved J-encoded phenylalanine. In an earlier analysis of more than 550 of the donors, sequences lacking an unambiguous match to a single V gene segment were excluded. An earlier analysis of 550 to 650 of the donors classified V segments as functional when productive rearrangements were above 56.7% and as segregating when the standard deviation between donors was above 5%. A statistical classification framework was built to diagnose cytomegalovirus status from the catalog of TCR beta chain sequences. V and J gene assignment, in a later analysis, came from comparing TCR nucleotide sequences with IMGT/GENE-DB human TR gene sequences. A later analysis assigned CDR3 sequences and most-parsimonious VDJ recombination scenarios with the TCRdist pipeline. In a later analysis, each TCR beta chain was defined by its CDR3 amino acid sequence together with its V-gene family, and reads without a unique V-gene family were excluded. As a way to deal with suspected cross-contamination and a sequencing artifact, a later analysis dropped approximately 570 nucleotide sequences that were highly shared and had low generation probability. For each public chain, a later analysis derived a clonal expansion index from normalized ranks of inferred template counts within each repertoire. A later analysis computed generation probabilities with a VDJ recombination model fitted to out-of-frame rearrangements, and checked the results against IGoR. In a later analysis, TCR-TCR, TCR-HLA and TCR-CMV co-occurrence was scored with hypergeometric tests, and a repertoire-size bias correction was applied to TCR pairs. A later analysis estimated false discovery rates by permuting HLA or CMV assignments 20 times. A later analysis grouped co-occurring TCRs with DBSCAN, adding TCRdist sequence similarity when clustering within HLA-allele-positive subsets. For co-occurrence clustering, repertoires with fewer than 30,000 or more than 120,000 public chains were excluded, along with four or five repertoires with anomalous nucleotide sharing. TCRdb limited this immuneACCESS table to in-frame rearrangements with V and J called. A share of clones is missing; checked studies link under half to unresolved V genes, and the rest is unexplained. That table is the source of V, J and clone size, and D and trimming were worked out from the DNA. The sample table shows about 130,000 clones, and around three quarters are seen once. The ten top clones hold over 2.5% of the sample.

Turning to this clone: Its specific antigen is unknown. The record has no base qualities; no much larger clone is one base away.

Material for sequencing was PBMCs. The sequence derives from a man aged 40-55 years in good health and CMV-seronegative. The sequence links TRBV5-6 to TRBJ2-1, with 9 middle bases fitting TRBD1. This receptor has the CDR3 CARPPGQGPNEQFF. The DNA is TGTGCCAGGCCCCCGGGACAGGGACCCAATGAGCAGTTCTTC.